This record covers a single TCR beta chain. This clone was recorded a few times. There is no known antigen for this receptor. Base qualities are not provided; no much larger clone lies one nucleotide away. The High Capacity cDNA Reverse Transcription Kit was used to reverse transcribe all of the isolated RNA, meaning that expressed TCRB transcripts were what got sequenced. Naive, central memory and regulatory T cell samples underwent deep immunoSEQ sequencing, averaging around 3.6 million total reads per sample. Sorted cells were lysed in RLT buffer and RNA was extracted with DNase-treated RNeasy Micro or Mini kits, depending on cell number. Each cell subset was processed separately to prevent cross-contamination, with patient and healthy donor samples processed together. The immunoSEQ multiplex PCR was used to amplify TCRB sequences from cDNA, yielding 87-bp fragments that span the CDR3 region. The amplicons were sequenced using the Illumina HiSeq platform. Per the source publication's procedure: PCR bias was computationally corrected using synthetic template baselines, reads within Hamming distance 2 were collapsed, and singletons that could not be merged were discarded. Reads were aligned against IMGT so that V, D and J genes, CDR3 length and insertions or deletions at six rearrangement sites could be assigned. Within each subset, clonotype counts were normalized to the number of sorted cells before true diversity and Gini coefficients were calculated with the tcR R package. The overlap coefficient, calculated on TCRB nucleotide sequences, was used to quantify repertoire sharing. As a proxy for the pre-selection repertoire, out-of-frame TCRB sequences from naive cells were analyzed. TCRdb carries this immuneACCESS record with in-frame sequences only. Its versions omit some clonotypes, under half of them owing to an unresolved V gene in the studies checked, with the rest unexplained. V, J and clone size are those of that table, while D and trimming were read from the DNA. In all, the sample holds a few hundred thousand clones, and approximately 11% of those were seen once. Jointly, the top ten make up over 0.015% of the sample.

This record comes from a study of beta chain features in type 1 diabetes (dated by TCRdb to the late 2010s). Turning to the overall study: No differences in mean age, gender distribution, total cell number or subset yield were found between patients and healthy donors. Across all samples, approximately 98,000,000 sorted cells were examined, and cell number per subset correlated strongly with RNA yield. In the study, recently diagnosed type 1 diabetes patients and matched healthy donors were compared on the TCRB repertoires of their sorted circulating CD4+ T cell subsets. Regulatory and stem cell-like memory subsets were isolated from only 8 patients and roughly eight healthy donors, whereas naive and central memory subsets came from all 30 or so donors. Broad study findings and their caveats: A moderate but significant shortening of TCRB CDR3 length was observed in type 1 diabetes patients in all four CD4+ subsets. Because cDNA was sequenced instead of genomic DNA, highly expressing activated cells could be over-represented, though the groups showed no difference in activation or CD3 levels. PCR may preferentially amplify shorter templates, but because patient and control samples were amplified and corrected together, any resulting skew would affect both groups equally. Naive, central memory and regulatory TCRB repertoires appeared to be more similar among patients than among healthy donors. HLA sub-analyses involved small numbers of individuals, so any influence of HLA type on TCRB rearrangement remained unresolved. At VDJ recombination sites, type 1 diabetes patients had fewer insertions and more deleted nucleotides, which implies abnormalities in thymic rearrangement.

A single peripheral blood draw of around 100 mL on average was collected from each donor into heparinised tubes. Using a panel that included CD45RO, CCR7, CD25, CD127, CD95 and CD27, naive, central memory, regulatory and stem cell-like memory CD4+ T cells were sorted on a BD FACSAria II. All sorted populations exceeded 95% purity. Right away, PBMCs were isolated by Lymphoprep density gradient centrifugation and were stained directly, with no culture step. So that batch effects would be minimized, each experiment stained and sorted samples in pairs, pairing one healthy donor with one patient. The germline V gene yields SGHRS for CDR1 and YFSETQ for CDR2. Taken from cysteine to phenylalanine, the CDR3 has 15 residues. CDR3 DNA only is kept here, 45 bases in frame from base 1. V loses 4 bases, J loses 1 base, and the germline ends lie 14 bases apart.

The rearranged chain carries TRBV5-1 and TRBJ1-1, with TRBD1 as a weak D call on 6 bases. Sequenced: naive CD4+ T cells from blood. The cell subset or site label, as the study defines it: true naive CD4+ T cells. This sequence originates from a man younger than 40 with type 1 diabetes. The CDR3 in this case is CASSNSRGENTEAFF. The sequence in DNA is TGCGCCAGCAGCAATTCCAGGGGAGAGAACACTGAAGCTTTCTTT.